This T cell receptor (beta chain) was obtained from a study of shared clonotypes between healthy human individuals (dated by TCRdb to about 2020). Regarding the study in general: The cohort comprised a couple of women and a few men aged 18 to 49 years. For each donor, CD4 naive and CD4 memory were each run on three plates, CD8 naive on two plates, and CD8 memory on one plate. The study deeply sequenced blood TCR repertoires of five healthy adults to estimate repertoire size and the extent of clonotype sharing between individuals. To increase sequencing depth and limit assay-specific biases, TCR repertoire library preparation and sequencing were carried out by different laboratories using diverse techniques. Each donor's leukapheresis produced roughly between about 0.8 and 10 billion PBMCs.

With regard to this clone: No antigen is known for it. The record has no base qualities; no much larger clone is one base away.

Healthy HIV-negative adults with no recently reported acute infections or vaccinations were included as donors. Only Caucasian adults living in Nashville, Tennessee, USA were represented among the donors. Magnetic negative selection was used to enrich CD4+ T cells, after which naive cells were positively selected on CD45RA and the negative fraction became the memory subset. Blood was collected by leukapheresis, and PBMCs were isolated by Ficoll-Histopaque density gradient centrifugation and then cryopreserved in liquid nitrogen vapor phase. Analytical flow cytometry was used to check the purity and quantity of each magnetically sorted T cell population. Genomic DNA was isolated from every sorted fraction and measured by UV absorbance on a Nanodrop 2000c. Overall study results and their limits: Based on pairwise subsampling, the degree of clonotype sharing among donors was expected to be affected by sequencing depth. Compared with non-shared clonotypes, the clonotypes found in all four sorted-subset donors had higher generation probabilities. Sampling was restricted to blood, and TCR repertoires in tissue are likely to differ from TCR repertoires in blood. Naive subsets generally had larger estimated clonotype richness than memory subsets. When several donors were compared, the shared fraction of clonotypes was about 5% for naive CD4, 3% to 4% for naive CD8, roughly 2.3% for memory CD4, and under 0.5% for memory CD8. Because the study included a small number of donors, the genetic and exposure-history diversity represented was limited. Rarefaction of sorted-subset datasets indicated incomplete sequencing despite the large sequencing depth.

Using the deep immunoSEQ assay, TCR CDR3 regions were amplified from genomic DNA by multiplex PCR. Extracted genomic DNA from each cell subset was distributed evenly across all wells of several immunoSEQ 96-well plates, and each plate was treated as a replicate. For sorted subsets, approximately 210 ng genomic DNA, equal to 30,000 or so T cell genomes, was loaded into each replicate PCR. The purified libraries were quantified using a Qubit 3.0 fluorometer, sized with a Bioanalyzer 2100, and then quantified again using the KAPA Library Quantification kit. Every immunoSEQ 96-well plate was sequenced on a dedicated single-read 150-cycle Illumina NextSeq 550 flow cell. The source study handled its data this way. The immunoSEQ output contained only junctional sequences without quality scores, so filtering could not match that applied to full-length reads. Sequences were annotated with PyIR, a Python wrapper for IgBLAST v1.9, using IMGT germline references to assign V/J genes and CDR3. Reads with weak V/J assignments (E-value above 1e-6), missing CDR3, stop codons, out-of-frame junctions, or ambiguous translated residues were removed. V3J clonotypes were defined by identical inferred V gene, J gene, and CDR3 amino acid sequence. The percentage overlap between two repertoires was calculated by dividing the number of shared unique clonotypes by the size of the smaller repertoire. Three approaches were used to assess repertoire richness: RTK rarefaction, the Chao1 estimator, and Recon v2.1 estimates of unobserved clonotypes. Generation probabilities for all TCRbeta clonotypes obtained by the gDNA method from a handful of donors were computed using OLGA. TCRdb retrieved this table from immuneACCESS and kept in-frame rearrangements only. Not all clones are present; in checked studies, unresolved V genes account for under half, and no reason is known for the remainder. The V and J calls and clone size come from that table; D and trimming were worked out from the DNA. The sample table contains some 790,000 clones; only one count was recorded for roughly two thirds of them. More than 1.5% of the sample goes to the ten largest clones.

Reading from cysteine to phenylalanine, the CDR3 counts 14 amino acids. Just CDR3 DNA is preserved here, 42 bases in frame from base 1. Relative to germline, V is 7 bases shorter and J is 6 bases shorter, with 15 bases between their ends. CDR1 is given as LNHDA and CDR2 as SQIVND, both from the germline V gene (reference sequence). Recombination linked TRBV19 to TRBJ2-2; the D segment may tentatively be TRBD1 or TRBD2, each giving 7 matched bases. Source material: memory CD4+ T cells sorted from blood. This specimen's cell subset or site label, interpreted: CD45RA-negative fraction. This receptor was taken from a woman aged 25 to 39 in good health. In nucleotides, the sequence is TGTGCCAGTACCCAGGGGGGGTCTTCCGGGGAGCTGTTTTTT. This is translated as CASTQGGSSGELFF.